These 27 T cell receptor beta chains were sequenced from one sample in a study of metastatic and nonmetastatic thyroid tumors. TCRdb reprocessed the PCR reads using MiXCR. The sample lists several thousand clones; 3.3% were seen once. Thyroid surgery was performed in patients who had received no treatment beforehand. Sequenced input: tumor tissue. The origin of the receptors is a female donor with papillary thyroid cancer or a benign thyroid nodule (not recorded which). Some clones in this sample may be carry-over from other donors' samples.

This clone showed up many times. The chain uses TRBV2 and TRBJ1-1; 7 positions match TRBD1. The germline V gene has CDR1 SNHLY and CDR2 FYNNEI. The CDR3 spans 15 residues. After removal of 4 bases from V and 1 base from J, the junction contained 6 bases not matched to a gene. CDR3 nucleotide sequence: TGTGCCAGCAGTGTTGGGGCAGGGGGGAACACTGAAGCTTTCTTT. Protein sequence: CASSVGAGGNTEAFF.

There are a few counts of this clone. Here the CDR3 omits its conserved ending phenylalanine or tryptophan, so a read error is the likely source. The rearrangement uses TRBV12-3 or TRBV12-4 and TRBJ2-4; 8 positions match TRBD1. The end of the DNA fits TRBJ2-1 better, so the J call may be wrong. The CDR3 contains 16 residues. The CDR3 sequence: CASSSTWTGLRNEQFS. Written as DNA, the CDR3 is TGTGCCAGCAGCTCCACTTGGACAGGGCTGAGGAATGAGCAGTTCTCC.

By sample fraction, this clone is medium-sized. This chain links TRBV6-1 with TRBJ2-7; weak D call: TRBD1 (6 bases). The CDR3 sequence is 14 residues long. V was pared by 6 bases and J by 1 base, with 13 bases between. Germline loops: CDR1 MNHNS, CDR2 SASEGT. CDR3 protein: CASRSIGQSYEQYF. DNA of the CDR3: TGTGCCAGCAGATCTATAGGACAGTCCTACGAGCAGTACTTC.

The table lists this clone with a few counts. The V and J genes are TRBV6-1 and TRBJ1-6; 7 bases align to TRBD1. V lost 6 bases to trimming and J lost 8 bases; unmatched junction nucleotides: 10. The CDR3 has 15 residues. Per the germline V gene, CDR1 is MNHNS and CDR2 is SASEGT. The CDR3 is CASSLRQGVDSPLHF. CDR3 coding DNA: TGTGCCAGCAGCCTAAGACAGGGAGTGGATTCACCCCTCCACTTT.

Relative to its sample, this clone is medium-sized. The V call is TRBV4-1, the J call TRBJ1-1, with TRBD1 matching 8 bases. CDR1 MGHRA and CDR2 YSYEKL come from the germline V gene. The ends lost 2 bases at V and 7 bases at J; junction bases unmatched: 9. CDR3 length: 15 residues. The CDR3 nucleotides read TGCGCCAGCAGCCAACAGGGGGCCGGTTTCCGTGAAGCTTTCTTT. Translation gives CASSQQGAGFREAFF.

Of note for this clone: Distinct nucleotide sequences in the sample also encode this CDR3. The CDR3 loop is CASSGGTGRGNQPQHF. The CDR3 coding sequence is TGTGCCAGTAGTGGGGGGACCGGCCGAGGCAATCAGCCCCAGCATTTT. The chain is built from TRBV19 and TRBJ1-5, with a weak D call TRBD1 (5 bases). The CDR3 covers 16 residues. Per the germline V gene, CDR1 is LNHDA and CDR2 is SQIVND (reference sequence). The germline V and J ends were trimmed by 5 bases and 2 bases, with 16 bases remaining between them.

This clone was found many times. A much bigger clone sits one base away, suggesting this may be a read error. Other DNA sequences in this sample translate to the same CDR3. The chain is built from TRBV3-1 and TRBJ2-7, with 7 bases identical to TRBD2. Germline V lookup: CDR1 LGHDT, CDR2 YNNKEL (reference sequence). This CDR3 comprises 13 residues. CDR3 region: CASSLPGLSGQYF. The CDR3 DNA is TGCGCCAGCAGCCTTCCGGGACTATCAGGGCAGTACTTC.

In this sample, this clone turned up many times. Just one base apart from a much larger clone, this may be a read error. The chain is built from TRBV3-1 and TRBJ2-7, with 8 positions matching TRBD1. Looked up from germline, CDR1 is LGHDT and CDR2 is YNNKEL (reference sequence). The CDR3 covers 13 residues. The CDR3 reads CAGSQVQGAEQYF. The CDR3 DNA sequence: TGTGCCGGCAGCCAAGTCCAGGGGGCCGAGCAGTACTTC.

This clone was observed at least ten times. The chain employs TRBV18 and TRBJ2-5; D not resolved. Trimming removed 4 bases from V and 2 bases from J, with 5 bases in between. Germline values: CDR1 KGHSH, CDR2 LQKENI. The CDR3 contains 12 residues. CDR3 sequence reads: CASSRNQETQYF. The CDR3 DNA reads TGTGCCAGCTCACGCAATCAAGAGACCCAGTACTTC.

In this sample, this clone is medium-sized. V and J are TRBV12-5 and TRBJ2-7; TRBD1 matches at 9 bases. The V segment lost 5 bases and the J segment 3 bases; nucleotides outside the gene matches: 5. The germline gives CDR1 LGHNT, CDR2 FRNRAP. The length of the CDR3 is 14 residues. The CDR3 DNA reads TGTGCTAGTGGTCCAGGACAGGGGAACTACGAGCAGTACTTC. Translated, it gives CASGPGQGNYEQYF.

This clone was seen at least ten times. This chain links TRBV5-1 with TRBJ1-3; D unclear. Per germline, CDR1 SGHRS and CDR2 YFSETQ. V lost 0 bases to trimming and J lost 3 bases, with 4 bases between them. The CDR3 totals 13 residues. Written as DNA, the CDR3 is TGCGCCAGCAGCTTGGGACATGGAAACACCATATATTTT. This codes for CASSLGHGNTIYF.

Relative to its sample, this clone is medium-sized. The CDR3 DNA reads as TGTGCCAGCAGTCAGGGACTAGAGCCCTACGAGCAGTACTTC. Encoded protein: CASSQGLEPYEQYF. The chain has TRBV6-2 or TRBV6-3 and TRBJ2-7; TRBD2 matches 8 bases. V shed 5 bases, J shed 2 bases, and the junction held 5 bases outside the gene matches. The CDR3 runs 14 residues. Germline CDR1 reads MNHEY; CDR2 reads SVGEGT.

This clone counts as medium-sized. This rearrangement joins TRBV20-1 to TRBJ2-7; 7 bases match TRBD1. In germline, CDR1 is DFQATT, CDR2 SNEGSKA (reference sequence). The CDR3 covers 14 residues. Trimming cost V 2 bases and J 2 bases; bases outside gene matches: 6. Here the CDR3 DNA reads TGCAGTGCTAGACCGGACAGGCGTACCTACGAGCAGTACTTC. It translates to CSARPDRRTYEQYF.

This clone was found many times. The chain joins TRBV29-1 to TRBJ1-1; D unresolved. Germline V gives CDR1 SQVTM, CDR2 ANQGSEA. With 5 bases removed from V and 1 base from J, the gap between germline ends came to 17 bases. The CDR3 runs 15 residues. CDR3 DNA sequence: TGCAGCGTTTCTGCCCACCATTTCTCGAACACTGAAGCTTTCTTT. Protein: CSVSAHHFSNTEAFF.

In its sample, this clone is medium-sized. The chain has TRBV5-1 and TRBJ2-3; D possibly corresponds to TRBD2 (7 bases). Per germline, CDR1 SGHRS and CDR2 YFSETQ. The CDR3 length is 16 residues. Trimming cost V 0 bases and J 6 bases, with 17 bases left between them. The CDR3 DNA reads TGCGCCAGCAGCTTGGGGGGGGCGGGAGCCCCCGATACGCAGTATTTT. Translated: CASSLGGAGAPDTQYF.

A few counts support this clone. The CDR3 end shows no conserved phenylalanine or tryptophan, and so a read error is likely. The chain combines TRBV19 with TRBJ2-7; TRBD1 is a possible D gene (5 bases). CDR3 length: 14 residues. CDR1 is LNHDA and CDR2 is SQIVND in the germline V gene (reference sequence). The CDR3 spells CAGRVRKGSYEQYL. DNA of the CDR3: TGTGCCGGTAGGGTGAGGAAGGGGTCCTACGAGCAGTACCTC.

By sample fraction, this clone is medium-sized. The V gene is TRBV6-1, the J gene TRBJ1-5; D perhaps matches TRBD1 (6 bases). Trimming removed 4 bases from V and 7 bases from J, with 14 bases in between. CDR1 and CDR2 from the germline V gene are MNHNS and SASEGT. The CDR3 has 14 residues. CDR3 amino acids: CASSGGQIAQPQHF. Written as DNA, the CDR3 is TGTGCCAGCAGTGGGGGACAAATAGCACAGCCCCAGCATTTT.

This clone occurred many times. This chain joins TRBV5-1 and TRBJ2-3; TRBD2 matches at 7 bases. The junction had 5 bases not matched to a gene; V was cut back by 0 bases and J by 1 base. This CDR3 has 16 amino acids. The V gene's germline CDR1 is SGHRS and CDR2 YFSETQ. The CDR3 region is CASSLGLAVGTDTQYF. Written as DNA, the CDR3 is TGCGCCAGCAGCTTGGGCCTAGCGGTTGGCACAGATACGCAGTATTTT.

This clone was observed at least ten times. Without the conserved terminal phenylalanine or tryptophan, this CDR3 likely stems from a read error. The V call is TRBV20-1, the J call TRBJ2-1; D call uncertain. The V end was cut by 6 bases, the J end by 6 bases, with 12 bases between. Germline CDR1 reads DFQATT; CDR2 reads SNEGSKA (reference sequence). The CDR3 has 12 amino acids. Here the CDR3 reads CSAQKLINEQFV. The CDR3 DNA is TGCAGTGCCCAGAAGTTAATCAATGAGCAGTTCGTC.

This clone was recorded at least ten times. An end of the junction does not agree with germline; a read error may underlie this. CDR3 sequence (DNA): TGTGCCAGCACTGAAGGGGGACTAGCGGGAGAGGAGTACTTC. It encodes CASTEGGLAGEEYF. The chain couples TRBV2 to TRBJ2-7; TRBD2 matches at 14 bases. The length of the CDR3 is 14 residues. Germline V gene lookup returns CDR1 SNHLY and CDR2 FYNNEI.

Concerning this clone: Its ends do not fully match the called genes, so a read error is possible. The V and J genes are TRBV19 and TRBJ1-1; D might be TRBD1 (5 bases). Germline V CDR1 and CDR2: LNHDA, SQIVND (reference sequence). This CDR3 spans 15 amino acids. The CDR3 spells CASSNHQGMNTVAFF. In nucleotides, the CDR3 is TGCGCCAGTAGTAACCATCAGGGAATGAACACTGTAGCTTTCTTT.

This clone was detected ten times or more. This chain connects TRBV5-5 to TRBJ1-1; D gene unclear. Trimming pared 4 bases from V and 6 bases from J, leaving 13 bases between. In germline, CDR1 is SGHKS, CDR2 YYEKEE (reference sequence). The CDR3 spans 13 residues. The CDR3 loop is CASSKQGTSEAFF. CDR3 coding DNA: TGTGCCAGCAGCAAGCAAGGAACGTCTGAAGCTTTCTTT.

In this sample, this clone turned up many times. The chain couples TRBV18 to TRBJ2-7, with 10 bases lining up with TRBD1. V gave up 3 bases and J gave up 3 bases; unmatched junction bases: 8. The CDR3 has 16 residues. Germline assignment: CDR1 KGHSH and CDR2 LQKENI. CDR3 amino acids: CASSPDRGTGDYEQYF. Written as DNA, the CDR3 is TGTGCCAGCTCACCCGACCGGGGGACAGGGGACTACGAGCAGTACTTC.

About this clone itself: An end of the junction differs from the germline gene, which may be a read error. This chain joins TRBV24-1 and TRBJ1-5; D is perhaps TRBD1 (5 bases). The CDR3 is 18 residues long. Looked up from germline, CDR1 is KGHDR and CDR2 is SFDVKD. The CDR3 reads CATSEMTTRVGGISPLHF. The CDR3 DNA sequence: TGTGCCACCAGTGAAATGACGACAAGGGTGGGGGGAATCAGCCCCCTGCATTTT.

This clone counts as medium-sized. This chain joins TRBV6-1 and TRBJ1-5; a possible D gene is TRBD1 (5 bases). Germline V gene sequence: CDR1 MNHNS, CDR2 SASEGT. The ends were cut back, 4 bases at V and 0 bases at J, with 13 bases in the middle. This CDR3 has 16 residues. The CDR3 sequence is CASSGEGLYSNQPQHF. DNA of the CDR3: TGTGCCAGCAGTGGTGAGGGACTCTATAGCAATCAGCCCCAGCATTTT.

This clone has ten or more counts. The chain is built from TRBV5-4 and TRBJ2-7; D is possibly TRBD2 (6 bases). Germline V lookup: CDR1 SGHNT, CDR2 YYREEE (reference sequence). V gave up 4 bases and J gave up 7 bases, with 15 bases separating them. The length of the CDR3 is 13 residues. The CDR3 loop reads CASSRDPAGEQYF. For the CDR3, the DNA is TGTGCCAGCAGCAGGGACCCCGCGGGGGAGCAGTACTTC. Supplemented by reference TRBV5-4 and TRBJ2-7, the full variable domain reads ETGVTQSPTHLIKTRGQQVTLRCSSQSGHNTVSWYQQALGQGPQFIFQYYREEENGRGNFPPRFSGLQFPNYSSELNVNALELDDSALYLCASSRDPAGEQYFGPGTRLTVT.

This clone was seen ten or more times. The genes are TRBV30 and TRBJ1-6; 7 nucleotides agree with TRBD1. The J segment lost 8 bases and the V segment lost 3 bases, leaving 7 bases of the junction unmatched. The germline V gene has CDR1 GTSNPN and CDR2 SVGIG (reference sequence). This CDR3 is built from 14 residues. Here the CDR3 reads CAWRLQGIHSPLHF. CDR3 sequence (DNA): TGTGCCTGGAGATTACAGGGGATCCATTCACCCCTCCACTTT.